This T cell receptor (beta chain) derives from a study of blood T cell repertoires in COVID-19 (dated by TCRdb to the early 2020s). For the study in its entirety: The collaborator samples originated in the United States, Italy and Spain and spanned the acute and convalescent phases of COVID-19. The prospective study material was composed of cDNA or gDNA derived from T cells, B-cell-depleted T cells, or PBMCs. Subjects who had been exposed to COVID-19, were actively infected with it, or had recovered from it provided the deeply sampled blood TCRbeta repertoires that made up the dataset. The repertoires were released in a freely available public database meant as a resource for research on the immune response to SARS-CoV-2. Samples came from the ongoing ImmuneRACE study (first 160 participants) plus 1,254 subjects from 6 global collaborators. Nearly every sample came with metadata listing a de-identified subject ID, COVID-19 status, age in years and sex. HLA class I and class II types, where available, came from metadata supplied by the sample provider rather than from assay-based typing. The study at large found these results: How much clinical and demographic metadata was included differed by source and by participant, and the metadata was provided uncurated.

Each collaborating institution followed its own protocols to collect whole blood in K2EDTA tubes. For TCRbeta analysis, collaborators shipped samples as frozen whole blood, isolated PBMCs, or DNA extracted from either of those sample types. TCRbeta CDR3 regions were amplified from genomic DNA by means of the immunoSEQ Assay, a bias-controlled multiplex PCR. For the original study's pipeline: The number of nucleated cells in each sample was estimated by amplification of reference gene primers within the assay. To quantify the absolute abundance of each unique TCRbeta CDR3 rearrangement, sequence reads were collapsed and filtered. For each sample, productive Simpson clonality was calculated as the square root of Simpson's diversity index over productive rearrangements. The table comes from immuneACCESS by way of TCRdb, which keeps in-frame sequences with V and J called. Part of the clones is missing from these tables; in studies checked, under half for an unresolved V gene and the rest for unknown reasons. V, J and clone size are taken as reported in that table, and D and trimming were inferred from the DNA itself. Within this sample are 150,000 or so clones, with approximately 82% of them counted one time only. In total, the top ten clones hold 22% of the sample.

This clone appeared a single time. Its antigen remains undetermined. Per-nucleotide qualities are absent, and no much larger clonotype sits a single base away. Sequencing was done on a sample of peripheral blood. This receptor was obtained from a woman of 80 years or more with acute or convalescent COVID-19.

Here is the DNA: TGTGCCAGCAGCAGAGGGACTAGCGGGAGGAATGAGCAGTTCTTC. The encoded protein is CASSRGTSGRNEQFF. The rearranged segments are TRBV3-1 (or the pseudogene TRBV3-2) and TRBJ2-1; TRBD2 lines up with 15 middle nucleotides. The CDR3 starts with the cysteine, ends with the phenylalanine, and has 15 residues. This entry keeps only the CDR3 DNA: 45 bases, framed from base 1. Trimming takes 5 bases off V and 7 bases off J; junction bases not matched to a gene: 3. Via the germline V gene (reference sequence), CDR1 is LGHDT and CDR2 YNNKEL.